The 2 T cell receptor beta chains below were found in one sample sequenced in a study of cytomegalovirus exposure and HLA in healthy donors. This PCR relied on a set of 60 Vbeta primers and 13 Jbeta primers. Sequencing was performed with immunoSEQ multiplex PCR; in TCRdb, only in-frame clones are kept and a portion is missing. The sample yields just over 95,000 clones, over 70% seen once. Input material: PBMCs. The receptors originated from a woman aged 40 to 55 in good health and CMV-seronegative.

As DNA, the CDR3 is TGTGCCAGCAGCTTAGATCGGGCGGGGGCAACAGATACGCAGTATTTT. Encoded protein: CASSLDRAGATDTQYF. J is TRBJ2-3 and V is TRBV7-2; a weak D match, TRBD2 (7 bases). V lost 1 base and J 3 bases, leaving 14 bases between the germline ends. The V gene's germline CDR1 is SGHTA and CDR2 FQGNSA. This CDR3 contains 16 residues.

This clone was seen just once. The rearrangement uses TRBV7-9 and TRBJ2-7; 7 bases agree with TRBD1. The J segment lost 3 bases and the V segment lost 1 base, leaving 12 bases of the junction unmatched. This CDR3 region has 17 residues. The germline gives CDR1 SEHNR, CDR2 FQNEAQ (reference sequence). Here the CDR3 reads CASSLGSTGTEHYEQYF. In DNA, the CDR3 is TGTGCCAGCAGCTTAGGATCAACCGGGACAGAGCACTACGAGCAGTACTTC.